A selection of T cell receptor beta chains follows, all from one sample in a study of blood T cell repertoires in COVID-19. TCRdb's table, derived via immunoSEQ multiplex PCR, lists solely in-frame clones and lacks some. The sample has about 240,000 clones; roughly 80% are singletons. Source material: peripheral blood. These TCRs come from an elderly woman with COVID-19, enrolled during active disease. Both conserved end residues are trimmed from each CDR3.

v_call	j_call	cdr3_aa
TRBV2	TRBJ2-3	ASSASHDTQY
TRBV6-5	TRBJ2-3	ASSFLAGGQDTQY
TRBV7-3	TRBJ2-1	ASSLASGSAEQF
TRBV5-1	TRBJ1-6	ASSPRDGSYNSPLH
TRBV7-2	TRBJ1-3	ASSSSQANTIY
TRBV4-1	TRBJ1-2	ASSQALGQGNYGYT
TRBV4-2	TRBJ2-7	ASSQGGSGANYEQY
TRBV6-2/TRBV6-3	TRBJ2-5	ASSYLTAQETQY
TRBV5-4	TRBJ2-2	ASSSQLAVTNTGELF
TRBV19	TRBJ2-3	ASSSWTGGMATDTQY
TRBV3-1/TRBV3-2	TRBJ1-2	ASSQDEGASSGYT
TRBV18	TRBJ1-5	ASSPSGGEQPQH
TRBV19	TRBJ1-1	ASKGSRGSPNTEAF
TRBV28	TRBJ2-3	ASSLSHRGGRSNTQY
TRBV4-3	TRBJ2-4	ASSQFASAGAKNIQY
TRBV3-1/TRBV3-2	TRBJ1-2	ASSQEGRGDGYT
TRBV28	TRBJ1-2	ASSSRDRRGYT
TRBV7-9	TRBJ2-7	ASSPLRKGYEQY
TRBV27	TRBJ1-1	ASSSRNTEAF
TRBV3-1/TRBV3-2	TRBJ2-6	ASSQAGGYSGANVLT
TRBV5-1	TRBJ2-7	ASSPGEGSYEQY
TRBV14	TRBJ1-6	ASSGQFGSPLH
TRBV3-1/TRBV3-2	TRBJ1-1	ASSFGDRPAEAF
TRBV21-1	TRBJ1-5	ASKRPQPGNQPQH
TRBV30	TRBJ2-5	AWSTFTGLAGGPQY
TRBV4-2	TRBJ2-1	ASSQVVRGSLYNEQF
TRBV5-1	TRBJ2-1	ASSLPGLAGAGYNEQF
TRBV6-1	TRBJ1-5	ASSDRGMIQPQH
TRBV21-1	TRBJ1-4	ASSSPGGEKLF
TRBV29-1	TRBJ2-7	SADRTGGSLEQY
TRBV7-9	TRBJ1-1	ASSFYRGSGARKNTEAF
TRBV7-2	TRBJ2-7	ASSTGSNPIQQY
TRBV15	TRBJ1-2	ATSRAGTGGVRGYT
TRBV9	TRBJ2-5	ASSARTGAGGETQY
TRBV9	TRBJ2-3	ASSVLGTSGITDTQY
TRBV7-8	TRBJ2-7	ASSLAQAQEQY
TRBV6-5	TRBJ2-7	ASSRQGTAYEQY
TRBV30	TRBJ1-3	AWSRGAGQISGNTIY
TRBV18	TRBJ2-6	ASSRRQISGANVLT
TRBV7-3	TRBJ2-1	ASSSRTSGEQF
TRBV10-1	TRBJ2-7	ANGGGTPYEQY
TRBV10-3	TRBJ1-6	AVGPDHSPLH
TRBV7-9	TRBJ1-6	ASSLATGGGNSPLH
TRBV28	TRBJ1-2	ASSFGLASYGYT
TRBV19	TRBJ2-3	ASKWRLAGNSDTQY
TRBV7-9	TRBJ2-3	ASSLGDRARDTQY
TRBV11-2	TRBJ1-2	ASTGVYGYT
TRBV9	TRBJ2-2	ASSVPMTREGGELF
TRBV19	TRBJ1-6	ASSITGGQSNNSPLH
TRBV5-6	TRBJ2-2	ASSLRGIHTGELF
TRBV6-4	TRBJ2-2	ASREAGDTGELF
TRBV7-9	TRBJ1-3	ASSMATGDGNTIY